This paragraph covers one TCR beta chain sequence. Its antigen is still unknown. TCRdb called the reads again in MiXCR, with one record for every CDR3 protein. This table holds hundreds of thousands of distinct CDR3 sequences, approximately 10% found once. This entry is derived from a study of T cell repertoires in cytomegalovirus infection. Study overall: Public TCR beta signatures were indicative of both CMV infection and a matching HLA type.

Whole-study findings and limits: CMV-specific TCR beta clonotypes restricted by HLA-C dominated the ex vivo response. The cumulative frequency of public TCR beta families distinguished individuals who carried CMV together with the relevant HLA.

The TCR was taken from a human donor in good health (CMV status not recorded). Some clones in this sample may be carry-over from other donors' samples. The sample taken for sequencing was PBMCs.

CDR3: CSAVLPLPQETQYF. As DNA, the CDR3 is TGCAGTGCTGTTTTACCGCTGCCCCAAGAGACCCAGTACTTC. V and J are TRBV20-1 and TRBJ2-5, with unresolved D. The CDR3 spans 14 residues. CDR1 is DFQATT, CDR2 SNEGSKA, per germline (reference sequence). The germline V and J ends were trimmed by 5 bases and 1 base, with 14 bases remaining between them.